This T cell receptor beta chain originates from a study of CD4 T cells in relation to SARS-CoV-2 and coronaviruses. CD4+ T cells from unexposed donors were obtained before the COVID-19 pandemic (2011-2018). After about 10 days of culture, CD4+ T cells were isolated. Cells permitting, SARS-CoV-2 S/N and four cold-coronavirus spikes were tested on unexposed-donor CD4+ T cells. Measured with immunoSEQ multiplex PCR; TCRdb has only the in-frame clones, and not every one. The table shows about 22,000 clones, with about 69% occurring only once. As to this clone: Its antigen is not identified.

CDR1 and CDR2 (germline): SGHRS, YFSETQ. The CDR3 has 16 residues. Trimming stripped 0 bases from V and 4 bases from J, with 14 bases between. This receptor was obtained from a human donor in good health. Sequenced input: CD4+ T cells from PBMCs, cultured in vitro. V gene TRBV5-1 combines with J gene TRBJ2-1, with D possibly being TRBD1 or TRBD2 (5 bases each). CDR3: CASSLDPGTVYNEQFF. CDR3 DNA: TGCGCCAGCAGCTTGGATCCCGGGACCGTTTACAATGAGCAGTTCTTC.